This T cell receptor (beta chain) was retrieved from a study of PD-L1 blockade in urothelial cancer. Study-level information: About 90% of the roughly 29 patients were men with bladder-origin urothelial cancer. Analyses used blood from 3 weeks (second dose) and 6 weeks after treatment start.

The J segment lost 4 bases and the V segment lost 5 bases, leaving 4 bases of the junction unmatched. CDR1 is SGHTA, CDR2 FQGNSA, per germline. This CDR3 region has 13 residues. Synthetic TCR analog templates were added to each PCR reaction. Libraries were prepared by immunoSEQ multiplex PCR; TCRdb keeps only in-frame clonotypes and omits some of them. The sample lists roughly 90,000 clones; around 90% were seen once. Indicated time point: pretreatment peripheral blood. All patients carried locally advanced or metastatic urothelial carcinoma. The TCR sequence derives from a woman at least 80 years old with urothelial cancer. The rearrangement joins TRBV7-2 to TRBJ2-5; 7 bases line up with TRBD1. The sample consisted of PBMCs, taken around atezolizumab (anti-PD-L1) treatment. The CDR3 region has the DNA TGTGCCAGCAGCGACAGGGATGGAGAGACCCAGTACTTC. Amino acids: CASSDRDGETQYF.